The present TCR beta chain was sequenced within a study of OX40 agonist ivuxolimab in advanced cancers. Study in general: People who had prior anti-PD-1, anti-PD-L1 or anti-CTLA-4 therapy could take part, and roughly 44% had some. Three patients, one with hepatocellular carcinoma and two with cutaneous melanoma, achieved partial responses.

Blood got drawn at baseline, again on cycle 4 day 1, and then on cycle 7 day 1. Using immunoSEQ multiplex PCR, the repertoire was profiled, and TCRdb retains in-frame clones only, with some absent. The table lists more than 85,000 clones, less than 95% of them singletons. With regard to this clone: As yet, its antigen is unknown.

Study-level results: Nonresponders, in some cases, also had low normalized T-cell clonal expansion.

V lost 6 bases, J lost 6 bases, and 24 bases lay in between. CDR3 length equals 16 residues. This sample comprised CD4+ or CD8+ T cells sorted from blood, obtained in a trial of the OX40 agonist ivuxolimab. This chain links TRBV23-1 with TRBJ2-7, with a possible D match to TRBD1 (6 bases). TRBV23-1 falls under the ORF class, with uncertain function. The clonotype originates from an adult with an advanced solid tumor such as melanoma, head and neck, liver or kidney cancer. CDR3 DNA sequence: TGCGCCAGCAGCCACTTCCTGGGGAACAGGGAGTGCGAGCAGTACTTC. It translates to CASSHFLGNRECEQYF.